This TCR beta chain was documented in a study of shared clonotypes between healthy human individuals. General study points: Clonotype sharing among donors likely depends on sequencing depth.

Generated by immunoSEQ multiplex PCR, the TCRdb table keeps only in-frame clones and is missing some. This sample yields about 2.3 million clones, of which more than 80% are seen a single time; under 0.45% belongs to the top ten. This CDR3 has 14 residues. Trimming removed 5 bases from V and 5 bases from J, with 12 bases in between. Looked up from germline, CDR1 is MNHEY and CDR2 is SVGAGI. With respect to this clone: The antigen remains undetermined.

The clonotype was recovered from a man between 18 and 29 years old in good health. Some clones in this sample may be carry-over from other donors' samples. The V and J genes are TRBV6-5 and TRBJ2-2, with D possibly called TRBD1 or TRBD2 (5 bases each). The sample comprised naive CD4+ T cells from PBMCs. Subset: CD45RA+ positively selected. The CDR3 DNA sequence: TGTGCCAGCAGTCCCGGGGACGGAACCGGGGAGCTGTTTTTT. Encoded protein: CASSPGDGTGELFF.